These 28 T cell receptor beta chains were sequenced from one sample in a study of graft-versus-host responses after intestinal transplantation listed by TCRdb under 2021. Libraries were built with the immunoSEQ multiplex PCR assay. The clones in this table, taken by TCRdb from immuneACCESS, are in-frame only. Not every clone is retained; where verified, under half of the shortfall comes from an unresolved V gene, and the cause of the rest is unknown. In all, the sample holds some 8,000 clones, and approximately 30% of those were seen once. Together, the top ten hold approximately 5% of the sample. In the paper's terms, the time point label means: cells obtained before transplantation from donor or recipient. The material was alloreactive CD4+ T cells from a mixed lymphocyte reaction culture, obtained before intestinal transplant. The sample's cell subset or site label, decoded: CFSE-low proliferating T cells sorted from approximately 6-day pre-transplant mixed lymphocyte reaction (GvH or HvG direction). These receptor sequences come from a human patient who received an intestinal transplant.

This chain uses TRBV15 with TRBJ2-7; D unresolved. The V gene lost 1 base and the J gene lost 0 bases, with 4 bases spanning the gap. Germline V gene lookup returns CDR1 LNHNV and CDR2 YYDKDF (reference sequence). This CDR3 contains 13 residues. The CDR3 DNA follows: TGTGCCACCAGCAGAGGTAACTCCTACGAGCAGTACTTC. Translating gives CATSRGNSYEQYF. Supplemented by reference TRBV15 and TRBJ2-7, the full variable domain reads DAMVIQNPRYQVTQFGKPVTLSCSQTLNHNVMYWYQQKSSQAPKLLFHYYDKDFNNEADTPDNFQSRRPNTSFCFLDIRSPGLGDTAMYLCATSRGNSYEQYFGPGTRLTVT.

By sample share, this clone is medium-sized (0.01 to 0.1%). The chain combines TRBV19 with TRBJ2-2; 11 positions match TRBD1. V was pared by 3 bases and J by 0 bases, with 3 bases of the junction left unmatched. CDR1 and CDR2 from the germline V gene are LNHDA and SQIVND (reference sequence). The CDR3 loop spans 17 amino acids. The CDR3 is CASSMKGQGANTGELFF. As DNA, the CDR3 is TGTGCCAGTAGTATGAAGGGACAGGGGGCGAACACCGGGGAGCTGTTTTTT. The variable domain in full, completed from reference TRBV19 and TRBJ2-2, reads DGGITQSPKYLFRKEGQNVTLSCEQNLNHDAMYWYRQDPGQGLRLIYYSQIVNDFQKGDIAEGYSVSREKKESFPLTVTSAQKNPTAFYLCASSMKGQGANTGELFFGEGSRLTVL.

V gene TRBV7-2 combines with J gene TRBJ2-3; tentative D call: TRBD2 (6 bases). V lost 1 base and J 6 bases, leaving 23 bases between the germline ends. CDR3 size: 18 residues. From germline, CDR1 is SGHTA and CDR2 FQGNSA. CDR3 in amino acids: CASSLGVLLGAGRDTQYF. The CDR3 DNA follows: TGTGCCAGCAGCTTAGGGGTCCTACTAGGGGCGGGGAGGGATACGCAGTATTTT. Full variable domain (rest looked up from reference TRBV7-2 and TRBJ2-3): GAGVSQSPSNKVTEKGKDVELRCDPISGHTALYWYRQSLGQGLEFLIYFQGNSAPDKSGLPSDRFSAERTGGSVSTLTIQRTQQEDSAVYLCASSLGVLLGAGRDTQYFGPGTRLTVL.

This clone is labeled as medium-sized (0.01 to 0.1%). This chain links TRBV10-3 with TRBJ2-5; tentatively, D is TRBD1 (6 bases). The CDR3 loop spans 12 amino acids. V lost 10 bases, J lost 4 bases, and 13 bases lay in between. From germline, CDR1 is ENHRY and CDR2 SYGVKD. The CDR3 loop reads CATGQSGETQYF. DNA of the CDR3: TGTGCCACTGGACAGTCGGGAGAGACCCAGTACTTC.

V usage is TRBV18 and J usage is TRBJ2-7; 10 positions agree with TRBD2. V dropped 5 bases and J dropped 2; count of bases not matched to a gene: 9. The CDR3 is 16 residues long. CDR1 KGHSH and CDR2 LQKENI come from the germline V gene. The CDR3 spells CASSSKIAGGTYEQYF. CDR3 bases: TGTGCCAGCTCATCCAAGATAGCGGGGGGCACCTACGAGCAGTACTTC.

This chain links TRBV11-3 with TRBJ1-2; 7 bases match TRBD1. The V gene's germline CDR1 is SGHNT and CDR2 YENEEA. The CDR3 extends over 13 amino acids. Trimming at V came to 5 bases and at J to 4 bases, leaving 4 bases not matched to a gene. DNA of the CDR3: TGTGCCAGCAGCCCGGGACAGTTCTATGGCTACACCTTC. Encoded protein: CASSPGQFYGYTF.

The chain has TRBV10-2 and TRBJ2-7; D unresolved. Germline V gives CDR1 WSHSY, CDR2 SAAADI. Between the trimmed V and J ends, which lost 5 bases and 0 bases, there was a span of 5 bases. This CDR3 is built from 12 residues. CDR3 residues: CASSSSSYEQYF. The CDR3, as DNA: TGCGCCAGCAGTTCCAGCTCCTACGAGCAGTACTTC.

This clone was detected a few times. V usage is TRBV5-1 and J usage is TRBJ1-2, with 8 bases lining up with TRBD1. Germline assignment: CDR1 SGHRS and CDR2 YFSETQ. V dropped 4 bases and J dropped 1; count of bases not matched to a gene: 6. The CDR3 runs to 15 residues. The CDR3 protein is CASSPRTGNNYGYTF. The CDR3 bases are TGCGCCAGCAGCCCCAGGACAGGGAATAACTATGGCTACACCTTC.

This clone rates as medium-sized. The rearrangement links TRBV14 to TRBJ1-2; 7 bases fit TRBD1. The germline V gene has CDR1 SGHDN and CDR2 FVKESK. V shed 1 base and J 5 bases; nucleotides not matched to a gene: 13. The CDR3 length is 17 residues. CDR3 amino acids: CASSQGNEGARRYGYTF. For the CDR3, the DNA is TGTGCCAGCAGCCAAGGAAACGAGGGGGCCCGGCGGTATGGCTACACCTTC.

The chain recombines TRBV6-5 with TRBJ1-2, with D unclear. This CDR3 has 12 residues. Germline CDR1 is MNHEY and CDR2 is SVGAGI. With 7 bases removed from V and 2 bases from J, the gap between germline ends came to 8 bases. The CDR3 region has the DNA TGTGCCAGCATACATGCAAACTATGGCTACACCTTC. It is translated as CASIHANYGYTF.

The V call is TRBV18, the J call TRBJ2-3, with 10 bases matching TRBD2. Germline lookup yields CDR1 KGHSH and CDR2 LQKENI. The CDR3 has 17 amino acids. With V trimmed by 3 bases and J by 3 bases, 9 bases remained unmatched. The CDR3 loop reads CASSPLPPAGGTDTQYF. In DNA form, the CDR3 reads TGTGCCAGCTCACCCCTCCCCCCAGCGGGGGGGACAGATACGCAGTATTTT.

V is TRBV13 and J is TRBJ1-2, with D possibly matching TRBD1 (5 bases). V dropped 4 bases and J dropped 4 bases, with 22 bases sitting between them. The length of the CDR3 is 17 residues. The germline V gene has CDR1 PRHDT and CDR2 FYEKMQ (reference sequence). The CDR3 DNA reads TGTGCCAGCAGCTGGGGGGTCGGACCCGACAGCTTCTATGGCTACACCTTC. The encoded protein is CASSWGVGPDSFYGYTF. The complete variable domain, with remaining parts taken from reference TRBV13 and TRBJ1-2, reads AAGVIQSPRHLIKEKRETATLKCYPIPRHDTVYWYQQGPGQDPQFLISFYEKMQSDKGSIPDRFSAQQFSDYHSELNMSSLELGDSALYFCASSWGVGPDSFYGYTFGSGTRLTVV.

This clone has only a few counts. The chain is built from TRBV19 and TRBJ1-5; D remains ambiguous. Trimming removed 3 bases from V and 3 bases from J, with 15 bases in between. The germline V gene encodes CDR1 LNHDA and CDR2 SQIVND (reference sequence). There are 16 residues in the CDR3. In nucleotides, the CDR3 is TGTGCCAGTAGTATGGGCGGGAAGCCGTTCAATCAGCCCCAGCATTTT. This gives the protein CASSMGGKPFNQPQHF.

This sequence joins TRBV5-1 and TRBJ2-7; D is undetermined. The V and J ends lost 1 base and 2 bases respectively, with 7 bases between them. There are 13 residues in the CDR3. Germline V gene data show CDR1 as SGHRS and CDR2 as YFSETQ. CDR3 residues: CASSLQLAYEQYF. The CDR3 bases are TGCGCCAGCAGCTTGCAACTTGCCTACGAGCAGTACTTC.

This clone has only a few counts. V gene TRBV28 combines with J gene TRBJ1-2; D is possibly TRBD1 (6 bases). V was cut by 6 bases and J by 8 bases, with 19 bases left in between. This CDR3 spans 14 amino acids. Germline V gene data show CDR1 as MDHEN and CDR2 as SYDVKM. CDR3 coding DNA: TGTGCCAGCAGCCTCGCGGGGGCCCCTGCCGGCTACACCTTC. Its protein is CASSLAGAPAGYTF.

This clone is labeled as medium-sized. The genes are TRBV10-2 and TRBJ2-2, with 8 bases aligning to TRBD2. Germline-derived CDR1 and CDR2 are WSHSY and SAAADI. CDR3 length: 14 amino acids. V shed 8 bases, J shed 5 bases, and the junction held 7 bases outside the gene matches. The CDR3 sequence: CASSTSGETGELFF. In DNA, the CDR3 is TGCGCCAGCTCTACTAGCGGAGAAACCGGGGAGCTGTTTTTT.

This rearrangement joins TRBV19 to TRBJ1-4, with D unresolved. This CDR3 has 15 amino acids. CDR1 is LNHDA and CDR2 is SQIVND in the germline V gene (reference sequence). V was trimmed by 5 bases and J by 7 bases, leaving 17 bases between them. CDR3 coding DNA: TGTGCCAGTAGTCGTGGAGGGCAGAACAGTGAAAAACTGTTTTTT. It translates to CASSRGGQNSEKLFF.

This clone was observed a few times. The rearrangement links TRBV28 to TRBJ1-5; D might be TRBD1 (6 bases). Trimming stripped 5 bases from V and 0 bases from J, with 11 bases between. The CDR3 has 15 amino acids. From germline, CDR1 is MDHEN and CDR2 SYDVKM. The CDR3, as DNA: TGTGCCAGCAGTGTTGACAGGTATAGCAATCAGCCCCAGCATTTT. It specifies CASSVDRYSNQPQHF.

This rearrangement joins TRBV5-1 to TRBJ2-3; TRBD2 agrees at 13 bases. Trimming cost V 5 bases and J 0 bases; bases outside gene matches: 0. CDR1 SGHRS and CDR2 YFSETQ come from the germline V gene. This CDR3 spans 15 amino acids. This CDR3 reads CASRGLAGSTDTQYF. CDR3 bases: TGCGCCAGCAGGGGACTAGCGGGAAGCACAGATACGCAGTATTTT.

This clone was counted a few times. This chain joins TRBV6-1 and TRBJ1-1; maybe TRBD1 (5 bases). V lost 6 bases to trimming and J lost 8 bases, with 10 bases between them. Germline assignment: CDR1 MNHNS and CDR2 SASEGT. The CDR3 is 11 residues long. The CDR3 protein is CASSRGAEAFF. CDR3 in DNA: TGTGCCAGCAGCCGTGGGGCAGAAGCTTTCTTT.

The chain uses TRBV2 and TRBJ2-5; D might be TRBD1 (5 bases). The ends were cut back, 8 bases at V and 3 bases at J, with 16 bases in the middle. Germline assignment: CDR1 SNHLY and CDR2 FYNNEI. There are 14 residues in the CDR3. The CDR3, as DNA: TGTGCCAGCGTCGTCGACAGAAATAAAGAGACCCAGTACTTC. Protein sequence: CASVVDRNKETQYF.

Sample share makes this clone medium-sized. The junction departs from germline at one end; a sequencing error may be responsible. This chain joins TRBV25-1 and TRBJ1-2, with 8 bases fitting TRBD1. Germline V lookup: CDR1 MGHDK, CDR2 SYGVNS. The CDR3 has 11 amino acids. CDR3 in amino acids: CASSGLGQALF. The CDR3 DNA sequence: TGTGCCAGCAGTGGTTTGGGACAGGCCCTCTTC.

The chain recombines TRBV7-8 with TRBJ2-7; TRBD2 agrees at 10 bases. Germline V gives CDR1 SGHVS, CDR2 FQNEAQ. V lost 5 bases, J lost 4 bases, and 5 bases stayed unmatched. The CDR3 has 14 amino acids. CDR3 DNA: TGTGCCAGCAGCGTTAGCGGGAGGAGGTACGAGCAGTACTTC. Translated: CASSVSGRRYEQYF.

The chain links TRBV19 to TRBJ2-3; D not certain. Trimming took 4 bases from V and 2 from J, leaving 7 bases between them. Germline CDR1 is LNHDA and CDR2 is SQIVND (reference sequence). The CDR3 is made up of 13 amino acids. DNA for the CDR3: TGTGCCAGTAGTAACTACCTCACAGATACGCAGTATTTT. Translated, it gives CASSNYLTDTQYF.

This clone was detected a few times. The CDR3 bases are TGCAGCGTTGCACAGGGACGTGGCAATCAGCCCCAGCATTTT. This codes for CSVAQGRGNQPQHF. The rearrangement links TRBV29-1 to TRBJ1-5, with D possibly matching TRBD1 (6 bases). The CDR3 is 14 residues long. Germline CDR1 is SQVTM and CDR2 is ANQGSEA. Trimming removed 4 bases from V and 2 bases from J, with 12 bases in between.

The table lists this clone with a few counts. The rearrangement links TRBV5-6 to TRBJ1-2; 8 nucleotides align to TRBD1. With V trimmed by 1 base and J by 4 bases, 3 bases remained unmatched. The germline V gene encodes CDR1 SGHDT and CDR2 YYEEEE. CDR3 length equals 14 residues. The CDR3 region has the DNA TGTGCCAGCAGCTTGTCAGGGGGCCGCTATGGCTACACCTTC. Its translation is CASSLSGGRYGYTF.

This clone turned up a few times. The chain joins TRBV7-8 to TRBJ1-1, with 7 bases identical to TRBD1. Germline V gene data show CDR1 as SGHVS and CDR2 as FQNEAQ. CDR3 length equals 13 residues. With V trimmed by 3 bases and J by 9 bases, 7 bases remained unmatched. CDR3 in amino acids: CASSLEGAGKAFF. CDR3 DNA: TGTGCCAGCAGCTTGGAGGGGGCGGGAAAAGCTTTCTTT.

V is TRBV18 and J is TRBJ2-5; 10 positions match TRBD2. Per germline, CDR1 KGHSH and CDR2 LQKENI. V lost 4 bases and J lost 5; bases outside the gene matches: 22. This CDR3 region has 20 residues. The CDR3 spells CASSQFALAGKTWRLETQYF. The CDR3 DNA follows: TGTGCCAGCTCACAGTTCGCACTAGCGGGGAAAACCTGGCGGTTGGAGACCCAGTACTTC.